A selection of T cell receptor beta chains follows, all from one sample in a study of blood T cell repertoires in COVID-19. Some clones are missing from TCRdb's copy, which holds only in-frame ones; the method was immunoSEQ multiplex PCR. This table has approximately 10,000 clones, approximately 86% appearing once. The sequenced sample consisted of peripheral blood. The receptors originated from a human donor with active COVID-19. The donor label of this sample is uncertain. Both conserved end residues are part of each CDR3. Fields, in order: CDR3 DNA, CDR3 protein, J gene, V gene, D gene, clone size. D genes are given only for firm matches. Clone size is shown for a subset of rows, as once, few, many or a class of expanded clone.

CDR3 DNA: TGTGCCTGGAGTGTAAAGGGGCCCTATGGCTACACCTTC; CDR3 protein: CAWSVKGPYGYTF; J gene: TRBJ1-2; V gene: TRBV30; D gene: .; clone size: .
CDR3 DNA: TGTGCCAGCAGGGGACTAGCGTTCGAGGAGCTGTTTTTT; CDR3 protein: CASRGLAFEELFF; J gene: TRBJ2-2; V gene: TRBV2; D gene: TRBD2; clone size: .
CDR3 DNA: TGTGCCAGCAGCTCCGGAACACAGGGAAACGGCTACACCTTC; CDR3 protein: CASSSGTQGNGYTF; J gene: TRBJ1-2; V gene: TRBV7-3; D gene: .; clone size: .
CDR3 DNA: TGTGCCAGCAGTGGAAAGGGAGGTGCCACAGATACGCAGTATTTT; CDR3 protein: CASSGKGGATDTQYF; J gene: TRBJ2-3; V gene: TRBV7-2; D gene: .; clone size: .
CDR3 DNA: TGTGCCAGCTCACGGACCGGGGGGATTATGGATTCACCCCTCCACTTT; CDR3 protein: CASSRTGGIMDSPLHF; J gene: TRBJ1-6; V gene: TRBV18; D gene: .; clone size: .
CDR3 DNA: TGTGCCTGGAGTGTACTGGGAGACGCTGGCAATCAGCCCCAGCATTTT; CDR3 protein: CAWSVLGDAGNQPQHF; J gene: TRBJ1-5; V gene: TRBV30; D gene: .; clone size: few
CDR3 DNA: TGTGCCAGCAGCCGGGGACTAGCGGGGAACACAGATACGCAGTATTTT; CDR3 protein: CASSRGLAGNTDTQYF; J gene: TRBJ2-3; V gene: TRBV11-3; D gene: TRBD2; clone size: .
CDR3 DNA: TGTGCCAGCAGTTACTCTCTCGGACAGGGCAATCAGCCCCAGCATTTT; CDR3 protein: CASSYSLGQGNQPQHF; J gene: TRBJ1-5; V gene: TRBV6-6; D gene: TRBD1; clone size: .
CDR3 DNA: TGTGCCAGCAGCGTAGCCGGACTAGCGGGTAATCAGCAGTTCTTC; CDR3 protein: CASSVAGLAGNQQFF; J gene: TRBJ2-1; V gene: TRBV9; D gene: TRBD2; clone size: .
CDR3 DNA: TGCGCCAGCAGTGAGGGTGGGACAGGGGGTGAAAAACTGTTTTTT; CDR3 protein: CASSEGGTGGEKLFF; J gene: TRBJ1-4; V gene: TRBV10-2; D gene: TRBD1; clone size: .
CDR3 DNA: TGTGCCAGCAGCTTACTCTACGGGGACTATGGCTACACCTTC; CDR3 protein: CASSLLYGDYGYTF; J gene: TRBJ1-2; V gene: TRBV7-9; D gene: .; clone size: .
CDR3 DNA: TGTGCCAGCAGCTTGCGCAGAGGAGACACTGAAGCTTTCTTT; CDR3 protein: CASSLRRGDTEAFF; J gene: TRBJ1-1; V gene: TRBV5-5; D gene: .; clone size: .
CDR3 DNA: TGTGCCAGCAGCACGGGCTACAGGGGGCGCGGCACTGAAGCTTTCTTT; CDR3 protein: CASSTGYRGRGTEAFF; J gene: TRBJ1-1; V gene: TRBV6-6; D gene: TRBD1; clone size: .
CDR3 DNA: TGCGCCAGCAGCCGAACGGTCACCGGGGAGCTGTTTTTT; CDR3 protein: CASSRTVTGELFF; J gene: TRBJ2-2; V gene: TRBV5-1; D gene: .; clone size: .
CDR3 DNA: TGTGCCAGCAGCTTAGGCAGGGACGAGCAGTACTTC; CDR3 protein: CASSLGRDEQYF; J gene: TRBJ2-7; V gene: TRBV7-9; D gene: .; clone size: .
CDR3 DNA: TGTGCCAGCAGCTCGGAGAATATACCGGGGGGAGATACGCAGTATTTT; CDR3 protein: CASSSENIPGGDTQYF; J gene: TRBJ2-3; V gene: TRBV7-9; D gene: TRBD2; clone size: .
CDR3 DNA: TGTGCCAGCTCACCCCAGGCCAGGGATGAGACCCAGTACTTC; CDR3 protein: CASSPQARDETQYF; J gene: TRBJ2-5; V gene: TRBV18; D gene: .; clone size: .
CDR3 DNA: TGTGCCAGCAGCCACGCCTTGACAGATACCTATGGCTACACCTTC; CDR3 protein: CASSHALTDTYGYTF; J gene: TRBJ1-2; V gene: TRBV3-1/TRBV3-2; D gene: .; clone size: .
CDR3 DNA: TGTGCCAGCAGTCCCTTGACAGGGGCTTGGTACGAGCAGTACTTC; CDR3 protein: CASSPLTGAWYEQYF; J gene: TRBJ2-7; V gene: TRBV27; D gene: TRBD1; clone size: .
CDR3 DNA: TGTGCCAGCAGTCCCCGGGACAGGGGCTACACTAACTATGGCTACACCTTC; CDR3 protein: CASSPRDRGYTNYGYTF; J gene: TRBJ1-2; V gene: TRBV28; D gene: TRBD1; clone size: .
CDR3 DNA: TGCGCCAGCAGCTTGGAACAGGGCGGAAACACCATATATTTT; CDR3 protein: CASSLEQGGNTIYF; J gene: TRBJ1-3; V gene: TRBV5-1; D gene: .; clone size: once
CDR3 DNA: TGTGCCAGTAGTTACCAGCGGGGGAGTATCACAGATACGCAGTATTTT; CDR3 protein: CASSYQRGSITDTQYF; J gene: TRBJ2-3; V gene: TRBV19; D gene: TRBD2; clone size: .
CDR3 DNA: TGTGCCAGCAGTTTTGGTCCCCGGGGGGCCAGCTCCTACAATGAGCAGTTCTTC; CDR3 protein: CASSFGPRGASSYNEQFF; J gene: TRBJ2-1; V gene: TRBV27; D gene: .; clone size: .
CDR3 DNA: TGTGCCAGCAGTCCACAACTCACAGGGGGCCCGACCTACGAGCAGTACTTC; CDR3 protein: CASSPQLTGGPTYEQYF; J gene: TRBJ2-7; V gene: TRBV27; D gene: TRBD1; clone size: .
CDR3 DNA: TGTGCCAGCAGTGACCCGGGACAGGGGAACATTCAGTACTTC; CDR3 protein: CASSDPGQGNIQYF; J gene: TRBJ2-4; V gene: TRBV6-1; D gene: TRBD1; clone size: .
CDR3 DNA: TGTGCCAGCAGCTTAGCTTACGAGCAGTACTTC; CDR3 protein: CASSLAYEQYF; J gene: TRBJ2-7; V gene: TRBV5-6; D gene: .; clone size: .
CDR3 DNA: TGTGCCAGCAGCTTAGGGCAGACAGGGGTAGATACGCAGTATTTT; CDR3 protein: CASSLGQTGVDTQYF; J gene: TRBJ2-3; V gene: TRBV7-9; D gene: TRBD1; clone size: .
CDR3 DNA: TGTGCCAGCAGTTTGGGGCAGGCTGAAGCTTTCTTT; CDR3 protein: CASSLGQAEAFF; J gene: TRBJ1-1; V gene: TRBV12-3/TRBV12-4; D gene: .; clone size: .
CDR3 DNA: TGTGCCAGCAGCCAAGATGGTGGCACAGGGACCCAGCCCCAGCATTTT; CDR3 protein: CASSQDGGTGTQPQHF; J gene: TRBJ1-5; V gene: TRBV4-2; D gene: .; clone size: once
CDR3 DNA: TGTGCCAGCTCCGTAAACAGGGGGAACACCGGGGAGCTGTTTTTT; CDR3 protein: CASSVNRGNTGELFF; J gene: TRBJ2-2; V gene: TRBV2; D gene: TRBD1; clone size: .
CDR3 DNA: TGCGCCAGCAGCGCGGGACAGGGACACCACGAGCAGTACTTC; CDR3 protein: CASSAGQGHHEQYF; J gene: TRBJ2-7; V gene: TRBV10-1; D gene: TRBD1; clone size: .
CDR3 DNA: TGTGCCAGCAGCCCGGGACCAGGAGGGGAGCAGTACTTC; CDR3 protein: CASSPGPGGEQYF; J gene: TRBJ2-7; V gene: TRBV28; D gene: .; clone size: .
CDR3 DNA: TGCGCCAGCAGCCAAGATACGGGGATTGGGGCTAATGAAAAACTGTTTTTT; CDR3 protein: CASSQDTGIGANEKLFF; J gene: TRBJ1-4; V gene: TRBV4-1; D gene: .; clone size: .
CDR3 DNA: TGTGCCAGTAGTTCCGCGGGTTACTCTGGAAACACCATATATTTT; CDR3 protein: CASSSAGYSGNTIYF; J gene: TRBJ1-3; V gene: TRBV19; D gene: .; clone size: .
CDR3 DNA: TGTGCCAGCATAACAGGGGCGACCGGGGAGCTGTTTTTT; CDR3 protein: CASITGATGELFF; J gene: TRBJ2-2; V gene: TRBV6-5; D gene: TRBD1; clone size: .
CDR3 DNA: TGTGCCAGCAGTTCTAGCGTTAGCACAGATACGCAGTATTTT; CDR3 protein: CASSSSVSTDTQYF; J gene: TRBJ2-3; V gene: TRBV6-2/TRBV6-3; D gene: .; clone size: .
CDR3 DNA: TGTGCCAGCAGTAAAACCGGACAGGGGGCCGGGGAGCTGTTTTTT; CDR3 protein: CASSKTGQGAGELFF; J gene: TRBJ2-2; V gene: TRBV6-5; D gene: TRBD1; clone size: once
CDR3 DNA: TGCGCCAGCAGCCAAGAGGGGCGGGAGTTCAATGAGCAGTTCTTC; CDR3 protein: CASSQEGREFNEQFF; J gene: TRBJ2-1; V gene: TRBV4-3; D gene: TRBD2; clone size: .
CDR3 DNA: TGTGCCAGCAGCACCTGGGCTGATCAGCCCCAGCATTTT; CDR3 protein: CASSTWADQPQHF; J gene: TRBJ1-5; V gene: TRBV6-5; D gene: .; clone size: once
CDR3 DNA: TGTGCCACCAGTGATTCCGGGACAGGGGTCACCGGGGAGCTGTTTTTT; CDR3 protein: CATSDSGTGVTGELFF; J gene: TRBJ2-2; V gene: TRBV24-1; D gene: TRBD1; clone size: few
CDR3 DNA: TGTGCCAGCAGCTTAGGCCCCGGCAGGATGGGCTCCGGGGAGCTGTTTTTT; CDR3 protein: CASSLGPGRMGSGELFF; J gene: TRBJ2-2; V gene: TRBV11-3; D gene: .; clone size: .
CDR3 DNA: TGTGCCAGCAGTTACAGGGCCTACGAGCAGTACTTC; CDR3 protein: CASSYRAYEQYF; J gene: TRBJ2-7; V gene: TRBV28; D gene: .; clone size: .
CDR3 DNA: TGTGCCAGCTCACCAGCCTCGGTGCTAGCGGGAGGTGAGCAGTTCTTC; CDR3 protein: CASSPASVLAGGEQFF; J gene: TRBJ2-1; V gene: TRBV18; D gene: TRBD2; clone size: once
CDR3 DNA: TGTGCCAGCAGCTTGGATGGGCGGGTCAGCCGGGGGGCTTTCTTT; CDR3 protein: CASSLDGRVSRGAFF; J gene: TRBJ1-1; V gene: TRBV5-5; D gene: .; clone size: .
CDR3 DNA: TGTGCCAGCAGCCAACAACTAGCGGGGGGCCACGAGCAGTACTTC; CDR3 protein: CASSQQLAGGHEQYF; J gene: TRBJ2-7; V gene: TRBV14; D gene: TRBD2; clone size: few
CDR3 DNA: TGTGCCAGCAGTTCGGGACAGGGCTACGAGCAGTACTTC; CDR3 protein: CASSSGQGYEQYF; J gene: TRBJ2-7; V gene: TRBV6-5; D gene: TRBD1; clone size: .
CDR3 DNA: TGTGCCAGCAGTTCCGGGACTAGTGGGGCAGATACGCAGTATTTT; CDR3 protein: CASSSGTSGADTQYF; J gene: TRBJ2-3; V gene: TRBV27; D gene: TRBD2; clone size: .
CDR3 DNA: TGTGCCAGCAGTGTCCGGGACATTCCCTACGAGCAGTACTTC; CDR3 protein: CASSVRDIPYEQYF; J gene: TRBJ2-7; V gene: TRBV28; D gene: .; clone size: .
CDR3 DNA: TGCAGCGTTGAAGATTTGGGACAGACCACAGATACGCAGTATTTT; CDR3 protein: CSVEDLGQTTDTQYF; J gene: TRBJ2-3; V gene: TRBV29-1; D gene: TRBD1; clone size: .
CDR3 DNA: TGTGCCATCAGCCCAGGACAGGGCGGTTCACCCCTCCACTTT; CDR3 protein: CAISPGQGGSPLHF; J gene: TRBJ1-6; V gene: TRBV10-3; D gene: TRBD1; clone size: few
CDR3 DNA: TGTGCCAGCAGCGCCCAGGGGAGCAATTCACCCCTCCACTTT; CDR3 protein: CASSAQGSNSPLHF; J gene: TRBJ1-6; V gene: TRBV9; D gene: .; clone size: .
CDR3 DNA: TGTGCCACTCAGCGGGGGACCGAGCAGTACTTC; CDR3 protein: CATQRGTEQYF; J gene: TRBJ2-7; V gene: TRBV28; D gene: TRBD2; clone size: once
CDR3 DNA: TGTGCCAGCAGTGAAGTCGAGTATGGCTACACCTTC; CDR3 protein: CASSEVEYGYTF; J gene: TRBJ1-2; V gene: TRBV6-1; D gene: .; clone size: .
CDR3 DNA: TGTGCCAGCATCCGGGACTGGGCAAGCTCCTACAATGAGCAGTTCTTC; CDR3 protein: CASIRDWASSYNEQFF; J gene: TRBJ2-1; V gene: TRBV5-5; D gene: .; clone size: .